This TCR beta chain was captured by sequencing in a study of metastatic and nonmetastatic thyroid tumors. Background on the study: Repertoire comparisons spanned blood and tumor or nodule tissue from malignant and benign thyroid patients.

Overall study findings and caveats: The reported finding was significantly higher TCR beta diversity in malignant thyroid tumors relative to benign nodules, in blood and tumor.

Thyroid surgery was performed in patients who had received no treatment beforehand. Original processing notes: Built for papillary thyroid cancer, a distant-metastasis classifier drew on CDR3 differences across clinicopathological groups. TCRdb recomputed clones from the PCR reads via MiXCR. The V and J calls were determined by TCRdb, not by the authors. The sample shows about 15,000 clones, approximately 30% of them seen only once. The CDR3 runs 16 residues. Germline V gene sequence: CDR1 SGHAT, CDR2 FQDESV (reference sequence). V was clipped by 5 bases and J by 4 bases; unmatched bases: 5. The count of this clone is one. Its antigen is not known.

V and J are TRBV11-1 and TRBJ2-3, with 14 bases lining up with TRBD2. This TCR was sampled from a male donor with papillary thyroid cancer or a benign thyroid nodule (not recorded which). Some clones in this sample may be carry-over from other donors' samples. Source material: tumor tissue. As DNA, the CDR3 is TGTGCCAGCAGCCGGGGACTAGCGGGGGTCTCAGATACGCAGTATTTT. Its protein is CASSRGLAGVSDTQYF. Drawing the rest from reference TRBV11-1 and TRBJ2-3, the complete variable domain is EAEVAQSPRYKITEKSQAVAFWCDPISGHATLYWYRQILGQGPELLVQFQDESVVDDSQLPKDRFSAERLKGVDSTLKIQPAELGDSAMYLCASSRGLAGVSDTQYFGPGTRLTVL.